This entry describes one T cell receptor (beta chain). The antigen remains undetermined. Trimming removed 3 bases from V and 6 bases from J, with 9 bases in between. Germline values: CDR1 SGHAT, CDR2 FQNNGV. CDR3 length: 12 amino acids. Primers included in the PCR were 60 Vbeta and 13 Jbeta primers. As originally analysed: Unique TCR beta chains numbered around 80 million in a later analysis, with around 10 million shared. TCRdb keeps only in-frame clones here, not all; method: immunoSEQ multiplex PCR. The V and J calls and the clone size are those of that table, but D and trimming were determined from the DNA. This table has tens of thousands of clones, about 70% appearing once. These data originate in a study of cytomegalovirus exposure and HLA in healthy donors. Study-wide background: In an earlier analysis, 95 million to 140 million unique TCR beta sequences were found from some 200 million T cells. Study-wide results and limits: DRB1 had the most TCR associations and HLA-C the fewest, a later analysis found, with rates varying by HLA locus. When the data were analyzed later, several of the most significant clusters appeared to be linked to common viral pathogens.

This chain connects TRBV11-2 to TRBJ2-7; D not certain. The source is a man aged 55 to 70 in good health and CMV-seronegative. Sequenced input: PBMCs. CDR3 in DNA: TGTGCCAGCAGCTTGTTAGTCGGCGAGCAGTACTTC. This sequence encodes CASSLLVGEQYF. The whole variable domain, remainder taken from reference TRBV11-2 and TRBJ2-7, is EAGVAQSPRYKIIEKRQSVAFWCNPISGHATLYWYQQILGQGPKLLIQFQNNGVVDDSQLPKDRFSAERLKGVDSTLKIQPAKLEDSAVYLCASSLLVGEQYFGPGTRLTVT.